Listed here are 13 T cell receptor beta chains from one sample, sequenced in a study of shared clonotypes between healthy human individuals. Assay used: immunoSEQ multiplex PCR; TCRdb lists only in-frame clones, some missing. The top ten hold around 13% of the sample, which has about 500,000 clones, around 77% seen once. The specimen sequenced was PBMCs. All receptors derive from a woman aged 35 to 49 in good health. Some clones in this sample may be carry-over from other donors' samples.

V and J are TRBV28 and TRBJ2-7; either TRBD1 or TRBD2 may fit D (5 bases each). The CDR3 runs to 13 residues. V was cut by 1 base and J by 7 bases, with 11 bases left in between. The germline gives CDR1 MDHEN, CDR2 SYDVKM. The CDR3 DNA reads TGTGCCAGCAGTTTATTCGGGACGGGTGAGCAGTACTTC. It specifies CASSLFGTGEQYF.

As to this clone: This probably arose from a read error, given a far larger clone one base away. The chain links TRBV25-1 to TRBJ2-1; 7 bases fit TRBD2. J was trimmed by 3 bases and V by 3 bases; bases with no gene match: 2. CDR3 length: 14 amino acids. The germline gives CDR1 MGHDK, CDR2 SYGVNS. The CDR3 region is CASSDGGSYNEQFF. The CDR3 coding sequence is TGTGCCAGCAGTGATGGCGGGAGCTACAATGAGCAGTTCTTC.

In the case of this clone: A single base is all that separates this from a far larger clone, so a read error is likely. V is TRBV29-1 and J is TRBJ2-7, with 10 positions matching TRBD1. Germline V CDR1 and CDR2: SQVTM, ANQGSEA. The CDR3 totals 15 residues. The CDR3 DNA is TGCAGCGTTGAAGCCCGGGACAGGGGTTTCAACGAGCAGTGCTTC. Residues: CSVEARDRGFNEQCF.

This clone was seen just once. The chain combines TRBV4-1 with TRBJ1-3, with D perhaps matching TRBD1 (5 bases). Germline V gene sequence: CDR1 MGHRA, CDR2 YSYEKL. CDR3 size: 17 residues. V lost 0 bases and J 3 bases, leaving 15 bases between the germline ends. The CDR3 DNA reads as TGCGCCAGCAGCCAAGATCGGGCGGGGCACTATGGAAACACCATATATTTT. It specifies CASSQDRAGHYGNTIYF.

A note on this clone: This is likely an artifact of a read error, given a far larger clone one base away. The rearrangement uses TRBV4-2 and TRBJ2-6, with 8 bases matching TRBD2. CDR1 and CDR2 (germline): LGHNA, YNFKEQ. The CDR3 length is 17 residues. CDR3 protein: CASSQDGGESGANALTF. The DNA for the CDR3 is TGTGCCAGCAGCCAAGACGGGGGGGAGTCTGGGGCCAACGCCCTGACTTTC.

The chain joins TRBV28 to TRBJ2-7; no reliable D call. The CDR3 is 13 amino acids. The V gene lost 8 bases and the J gene lost 0 bases, with 11 bases spanning the gap. Germline loops: CDR1 MDHEN, CDR2 SYDVKM. The CDR3 DNA is TGTGCCAGCCTGGACCTGAGCTCCTACGAGCAGTACTTC. Its translation: CASLDLSSYEQYF.

The CDR3 nucleotides are TGCGCCAGCTCACAGGGAGGCCACGAGCAGTACTTC. Its translation: CASSQGGHEQYF. This chain joins TRBV10-2 and TRBJ2-7; either TRBD1 or TRBD2 may fit D (6 bases each). This CDR3 has 12 residues. CDR1 and CDR2 from the germline V gene are WSHSY and SAAADI. V shed 8 bases and J shed 5 bases, with 13 bases lying between them.

This chain uses TRBV7-3 with TRBJ1-5; D is ambiguous. This CDR3 is built from 19 residues. V was cut by 4 bases and J by 6 bases, with 28 bases left in between. Germline V gene lookup returns CDR1 SGHTA and CDR2 FQGTGA. This CDR3 reads CASSSPPHSITSWGQPQHF. CDR3 coding DNA: TGTGCCAGCAGCTCCCCCCCTCATTCAATTACGAGCTGGGGTCAGCCCCAGCATTTT.

V and J are TRBV18 and TRBJ1-1, with D uncertain. V shed 1 base and J shed 0 bases, with 12 bases lying between them. Germline lookup yields CDR1 KGHSH and CDR2 LQKENI. The CDR3 runs 16 residues. Written as DNA, the CDR3 is TGTGCCAGCTCACCACTCCAACTAGATATGAACACTGAAGCTTTCTTT. It encodes CASSPLQLDMNTEAFF. The complete variable domain, with remaining parts taken from reference TRBV18 and TRBJ1-1, reads NAGVMQNPRHLVRRRGQEARLRCSPMKGHSHVYWYRQLPEEGLKFMVYLQKENIIDESGMPKERFSAEFPKEGPSILRIQQVVRGDSAAYFCASSPLQLDMNTEAFFGQGTRLTVV.

As to this clone: A far larger clone lies a single base away; this is likely a read error. No conserved phenylalanine or tryptophan is present at the end of the CDR3, so a read error is the likely explanation. The V and J genes are TRBV6-6 and TRBJ2-7; D is possibly TRBD1 (6 bases). The CDR3 has 14 residues. Germline lookup yields CDR1 MNHNY and CDR2 SVGAGI (reference sequence). The V gene lost 0 bases and the J gene lost 7 bases, with 13 bases spanning the gap. CDR3: CASSYSGPDSEQYL. The CDR3 coding sequence is TGTGCCAGCAGTTACTCCGGCCCGGACAGTGAGCAGTACCTC.

This rearrangement joins TRBV27 to TRBJ2-5, with D possibly being TRBD2 (5 bases). The CDR3 totals 14 residues. Germline V CDR1 and CDR2: MNHEY, SMNVEV (reference sequence). V lost 5 bases, J lost 4 bases, and 14 bases lay in between. CDR3 sequence (DNA): TGTGCCAGCAGTGAGCCGGAGGCAGGAGAGACCCAGTACTTC. Protein sequence: CASSEPEAGETQYF.

This chain joins TRBV29-1 and TRBJ2-7; D not certain. Looked up from germline, CDR1 is SQVTM and CDR2 is ANQGSEA. V lost 0 bases and J 0 bases, leaving 9 bases between the germline ends. The CDR3 has 14 residues. The CDR3 is CSVEDPGSSYEQYF. For the CDR3, the DNA is TGCAGCGTTGAAGACCCCGGGTCCTCCTACGAGCAGTACTTC.

The chain combines TRBV9 with TRBJ2-1, with 8 positions matching TRBD2. CDR3 size: 17 residues. The germline CDR1 and CDR2 sequences are SGDLS and YYNGEE. After removal of 3 bases from V and 4 bases from J, the junction contained 12 bases not matched to a gene. CDR3 protein: CASSAGGVAGRYNEQFF. DNA for the CDR3: TGTGCCAGCAGCGCCGGAGGGGTAGCGGGGCGTTACAATGAGCAGTTCTTC.